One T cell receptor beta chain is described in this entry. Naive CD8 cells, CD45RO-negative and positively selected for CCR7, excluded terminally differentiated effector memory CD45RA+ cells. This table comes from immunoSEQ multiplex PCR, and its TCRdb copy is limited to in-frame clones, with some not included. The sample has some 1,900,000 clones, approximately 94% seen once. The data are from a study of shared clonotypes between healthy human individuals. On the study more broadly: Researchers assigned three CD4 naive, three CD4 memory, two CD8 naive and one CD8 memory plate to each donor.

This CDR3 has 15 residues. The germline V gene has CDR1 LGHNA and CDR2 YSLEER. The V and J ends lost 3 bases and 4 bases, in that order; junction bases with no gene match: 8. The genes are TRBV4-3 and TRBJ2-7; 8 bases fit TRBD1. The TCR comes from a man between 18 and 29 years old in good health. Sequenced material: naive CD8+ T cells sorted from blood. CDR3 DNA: TGCGCCAGCAGCCAGGAGCAGGACAGGGTGTACGAGCAGTACTTC. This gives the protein CASSQEQDRVYEQYF.